This note documents a single T cell receptor (beta chain) sequence. The antigen remains unidentified. Recent acute infections and vaccinations were absent in the healthy HIV-negative adult donors. This sample is part of a study of shared clonotypes between healthy human individuals. Overall study findings and caveats: Only a few donors were included, so the genetic and exposure-history diversity represented was limited. Large depth notwithstanding, sorted-subset sequencing proved incomplete by rarefaction.

The ends were cut back, 4 bases at V and 5 bases at J, with 17 bases in the middle. Germline CDR1 LGHNT, CDR2 FRNRAP. This CDR3 region has 15 residues. Profiled with immunoSEQ multiplex PCR; TCRdb holds only in-frame clones, not every one. Among roughly 2.5 million clones, more than 90% were seen once, and the ten largest hold 0.11% to 0.15%. Material: naive CD4+ T cells sorted from blood. Subset of the sample: CD45RA+ positively selected. This receptor was identified in a man younger than 30 in good health. The rearrangement links TRBV12-5 to TRBJ1-1, with D perhaps TRBD1 (5 bases). CDR3: CASGWARRGETEAFF. The CDR3, as DNA: TGTGCTAGTGGTTGGGCTCGGAGGGGTGAGACTGAAGCTTTCTTT.